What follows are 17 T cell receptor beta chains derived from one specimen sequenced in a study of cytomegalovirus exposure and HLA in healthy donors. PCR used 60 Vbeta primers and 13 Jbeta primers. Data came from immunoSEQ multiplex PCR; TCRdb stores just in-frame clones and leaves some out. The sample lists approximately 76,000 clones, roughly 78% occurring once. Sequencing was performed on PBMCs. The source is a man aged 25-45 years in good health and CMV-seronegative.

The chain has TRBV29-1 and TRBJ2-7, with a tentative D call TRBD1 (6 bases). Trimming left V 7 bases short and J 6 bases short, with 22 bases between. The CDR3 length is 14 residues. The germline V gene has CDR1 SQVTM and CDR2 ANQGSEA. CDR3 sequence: CSATQGTTLGEQYF. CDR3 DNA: TGCAGCGCCACGCAGGGGACGACCCTAGGCGAGCAGTACTTC.

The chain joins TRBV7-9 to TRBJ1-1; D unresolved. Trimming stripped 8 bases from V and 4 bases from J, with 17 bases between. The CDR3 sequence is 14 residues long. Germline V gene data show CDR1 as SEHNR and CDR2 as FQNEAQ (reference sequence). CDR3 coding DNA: TGTGCCAGCTGGCAGGTCCTATCCGTCACTGAAGCTTTCTTT. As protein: CASWQVLSVTEAFF.

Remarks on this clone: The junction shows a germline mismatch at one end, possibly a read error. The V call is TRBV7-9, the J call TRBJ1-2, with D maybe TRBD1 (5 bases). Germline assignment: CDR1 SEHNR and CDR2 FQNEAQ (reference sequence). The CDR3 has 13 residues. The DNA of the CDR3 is TGTTCCAGCGGTCCTCTTAGGTGGGGCGGCTACACCTTC. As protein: CSSGPLRWGGYTF.

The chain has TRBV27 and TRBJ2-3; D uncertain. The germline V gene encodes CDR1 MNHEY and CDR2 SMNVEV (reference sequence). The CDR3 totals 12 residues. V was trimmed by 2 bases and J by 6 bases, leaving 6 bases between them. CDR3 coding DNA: TGTGCCAGCAGTTTAATTTCGGATACGCAGTATTTT. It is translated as CASSLISDTQYF.

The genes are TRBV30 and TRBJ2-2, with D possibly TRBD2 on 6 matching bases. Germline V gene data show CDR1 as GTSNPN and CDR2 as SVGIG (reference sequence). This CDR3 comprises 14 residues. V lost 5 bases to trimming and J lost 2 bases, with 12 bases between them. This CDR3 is CAWPGLSNTGELFF. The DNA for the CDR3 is TGTGCCTGGCCGGGACTCTCTAACACCGGGGAGCTGTTTTTT.

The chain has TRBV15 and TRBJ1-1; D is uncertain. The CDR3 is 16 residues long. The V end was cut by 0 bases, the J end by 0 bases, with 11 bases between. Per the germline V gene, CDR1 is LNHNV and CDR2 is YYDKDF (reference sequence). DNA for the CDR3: TGTGCCACCAGCAGAGATTTGGAGGGCCTGAACACTGAAGCTTTCTTT. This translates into CATSRDLEGLNTEAFF.

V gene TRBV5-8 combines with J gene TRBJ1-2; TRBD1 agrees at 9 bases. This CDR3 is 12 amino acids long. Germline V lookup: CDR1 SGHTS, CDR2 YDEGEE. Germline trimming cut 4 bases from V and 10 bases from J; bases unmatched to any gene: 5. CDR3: CASSRDREVYTF. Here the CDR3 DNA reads TGTGCCAGCAGCCGGGACAGGGAGGTCTACACCTTC.

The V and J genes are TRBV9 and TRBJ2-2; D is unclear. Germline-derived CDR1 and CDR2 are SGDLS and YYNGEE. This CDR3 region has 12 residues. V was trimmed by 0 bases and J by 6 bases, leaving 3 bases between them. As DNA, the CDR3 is TGTGCCAGCAGCGTAGCTGCCGGGGAGCTGTTTTTT. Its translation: CASSVAAGELFF.

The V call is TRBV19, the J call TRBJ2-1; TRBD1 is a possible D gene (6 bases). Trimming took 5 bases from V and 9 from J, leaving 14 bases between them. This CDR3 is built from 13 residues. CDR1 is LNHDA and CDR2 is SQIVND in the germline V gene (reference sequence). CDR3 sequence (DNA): TGTGCCAGTAGTGAAGGCCGGGACACTGAGCAGTTCTTC. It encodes CASSEGRDTEQFF.

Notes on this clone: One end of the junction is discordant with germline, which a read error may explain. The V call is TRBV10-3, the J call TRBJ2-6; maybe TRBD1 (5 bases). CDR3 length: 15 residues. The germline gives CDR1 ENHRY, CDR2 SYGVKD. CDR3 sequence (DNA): TGTGCCATAAGTGGGGCCAGCTCTGGGGCCAACGTCCTGACTTTC. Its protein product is CAISGASSGANVLTF.

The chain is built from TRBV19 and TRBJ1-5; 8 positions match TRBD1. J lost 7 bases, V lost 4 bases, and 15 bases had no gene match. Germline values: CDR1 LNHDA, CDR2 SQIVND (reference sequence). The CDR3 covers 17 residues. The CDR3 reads CASSKTQGDRGRQPQHF. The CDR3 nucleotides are TGTGCCAGTAGTAAAACCCAGGGTGACAGGGGACGCCAGCCCCAGCATTTT.

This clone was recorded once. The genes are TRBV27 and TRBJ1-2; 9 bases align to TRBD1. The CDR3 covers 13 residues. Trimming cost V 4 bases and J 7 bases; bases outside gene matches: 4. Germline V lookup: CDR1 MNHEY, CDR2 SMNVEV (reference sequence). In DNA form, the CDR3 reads TGTGCCAGCAGTTCCGGGACAGGGATTGGCTACACCTTC. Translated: CASSSGTGIGYTF.

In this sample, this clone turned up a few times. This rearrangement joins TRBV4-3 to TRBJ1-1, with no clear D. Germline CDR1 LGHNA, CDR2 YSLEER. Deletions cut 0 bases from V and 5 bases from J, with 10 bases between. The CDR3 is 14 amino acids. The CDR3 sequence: CASSQDRAGTEAFF. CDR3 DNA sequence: TGCGCCAGCAGCCAAGATCGGGCGGGGACTGAAGCTTTCTTT.

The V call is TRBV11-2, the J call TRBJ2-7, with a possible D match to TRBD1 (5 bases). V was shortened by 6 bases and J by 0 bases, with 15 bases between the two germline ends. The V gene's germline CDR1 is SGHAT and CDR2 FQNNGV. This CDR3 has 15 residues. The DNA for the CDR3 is TGTGCCAGCAGAGGCACAGGAGTAAGCTCCTACGAGCAGTACTTC. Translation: CASRGTGVSSYEQYF. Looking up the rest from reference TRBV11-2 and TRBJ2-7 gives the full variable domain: EAGVAQSPRYKIIEKRQSVAFWCNPISGHATLYWYQQILGQGPKLLIQFQNNGVVDDSQLPKDRFSAERLKGVDSTLKIQPAKLEDSAVYLCASRGTGVSSYEQYFGPGTRLTVT.

The CDR3 loop is CAWSRDRGQETQYF. Written as DNA, the CDR3 is TGTGCCTGGAGTAGAGACAGGGGCCAAGAGACCCAGTACTTC. This rearrangement joins TRBV30 to TRBJ2-5; 8 bases line up with TRBD1. The V and J ends lost 2 bases and 1 base, in that order; junction bases with no gene match: 3. Germline lookup yields CDR1 GTSNPN and CDR2 SVGIG (reference sequence). This CDR3 has 14 residues.

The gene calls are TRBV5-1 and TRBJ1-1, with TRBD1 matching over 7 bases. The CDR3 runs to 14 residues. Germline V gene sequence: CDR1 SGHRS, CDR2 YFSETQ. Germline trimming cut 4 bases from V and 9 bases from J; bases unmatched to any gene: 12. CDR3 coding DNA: TGCGCCAGCAGCCCACGCTCGGGACAGCCGAAAGCTTTCTTT. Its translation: CASSPRSGQPKAFF.

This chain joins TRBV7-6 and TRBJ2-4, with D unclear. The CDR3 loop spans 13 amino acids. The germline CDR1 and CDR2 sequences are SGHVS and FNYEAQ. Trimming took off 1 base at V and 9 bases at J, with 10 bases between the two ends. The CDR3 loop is CASSLEQNTIQYF. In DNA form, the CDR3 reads TGTGCCAGCAGCTTAGAACAGAACACCATTCAGTACTTC.